One sample yielded the 25 T cell receptor beta chains listed below, sequenced in a study of T cell responses to AZD1222 COVID-19 vaccine. The data were produced by immunoSEQ multiplex PCR, yet TCRdb's version contains in-frame clones alone and is incomplete. Of 100,000 to 120,000 clones in the sample, about 85% were seen once. This specimen consisted of peripheral blood, obtained on day 0 of AZD1222 vaccination. These receptors all stem from an adult in good health.

V and J are TRBV28 and TRBJ2-5, with TRBD2 as a possible D gene (6 bases). The CDR3 sequence is 14 residues long. Germline V gene sequence: CDR1 MDHEN, CDR2 SYDVKM. This CDR3 reads CASTPVLAPETQYF. The CDR3 bases are TGTGCATCCACCCCGGTTCTAGCGCCAGAGACCCAGTACTTC.

The chain combines TRBV30 with TRBJ1-3; 10 bases map to TRBD1. Germline CDR1 GTSNPN, CDR2 SVGIG (reference sequence). The length of the CDR3 is 19 residues. V was clipped by 5 bases and J by 0 bases; unmatched bases: 16. The CDR3 sequence: CAWRSGTGVLITSGNTIYF. The DNA for the CDR3 is TGTGCCTGGCGTTCAGGGACAGGGGTCCTTATCACCTCTGGAAACACCATATATTTT.

Regarding this clone: Other DNA sequences from this sample encode an identical CDR3 as well. The chain couples TRBV11-2 to TRBJ1-1; no clear D gene. V was clipped by 1 base and J by 1 base, with 7 bases between them. CDR3 size: 14 residues. The germline V gene encodes CDR1 SGHAT and CDR2 FQNNGV. For the CDR3, the DNA is TGTGCCAGCAGCTTAGGTCAGAGGAACACTGAAGCTTTCTTT. It is translated as CASSLGQRNTEAFF.

The chain recombines TRBV7-9 with TRBJ2-1; tentative D call: TRBD1 (5 bases). V was shortened by 8 bases and J by 6 bases, with 11 bases between the two germline ends. The CDR3 length is 12 residues. CDR1 and CDR2 from the germline V gene are SEHNR and FQNEAQ (reference sequence). CDR3: CASSRVGNEQFF. The CDR3 bases are TGTGCCAGCTCCAGGGTCGGCAATGAGCAGTTCTTC.

The chain joins TRBV7-2 to TRBJ2-5, with D unclear. The V gene lost 3 bases and the J gene lost 5 bases, with 7 bases spanning the gap. Germline V CDR1 and CDR2: SGHTA, FQGNSA. The CDR3 runs 12 residues. CDR3 protein: CASSLDWETQYF. CDR3 nucleotides: TGTGCCAGCAGCTTGGATTGGGAGACCCAGTACTTC. The complete variable domain, with remaining parts taken from reference TRBV7-2 and TRBJ2-5, reads GAGVSQSPSNKVTEKGKDVELRCDPISGHTALYWYRQSLGQGLEFLIYFQGNSAPDKSGLPSDRFSAERTGGSVSTLTIQRTQQEDSAVYLCASSLDWETQYFGPGTRLLVL.

The rearrangement links TRBV7-3 to TRBJ2-1, with D maybe TRBD1 (5 bases). Germline CDR1 is SGHTA and CDR2 is FQGTGA. V lost 4 bases and J lost 8, with 12 bases in between. CDR3 length: 13 amino acids. The CDR3 DNA is TGTGCCAGCAGCTCCCAGGGATCGGATGAGCAGTTCTTC. This encodes CASSSQGSDEQFF.

V and J are TRBV27 and TRBJ2-3; TRBD2 matches at 7 bases. CDR3 length: 18 amino acids. V trimming: 6 bases; J trimming: 4 bases; junction bases outside the gene matches: 19. Germline V gene data show CDR1 as MNHEY and CDR2 as SMNVEV (reference sequence). DNA of the CDR3: TGTGCCAGCAGCCGCTGGTTGGATAGCGGGCCTCGGGCAGATACGCAGTATTTT. This encodes CASSRWLDSGPRADTQYF.

Note on this clone: In the same sample, other DNA sequences code for this CDR3. V is TRBV5-1 and J is TRBJ2-5; 7 nucleotides agree with TRBD1. This CDR3 is 13 amino acids long. J lost 4 bases, V lost 2 bases, and 2 bases had no gene match. CDR1 is SGHRS and CDR2 is YFSETQ in the germline V gene. CDR3 protein: CASSLGGGETQYF. The DNA of the CDR3 is TGCGCCAGCAGCTTAGGGGGCGGAGAGACCCAGTACTTC.

This chain joins TRBV5-1 and TRBJ1-2, with D possibly matching TRBD1 (6 bases). The CDR3 totals 14 residues. Germline V CDR1 and CDR2: SGHRS, YFSETQ. Trimming pared 2 bases from V and 9 bases from J, leaving 17 bases between. CDR3 region: CASSLGTSDLSYTF. The DNA for the CDR3 is TGCGCCAGCAGCTTAGGGACATCGGATCTTAGCTACACCTTC.

A word on this clone: Relative to the germline gene, one junction end is altered; a read error may explain this. The chain has TRBV28 and TRBJ1-6; D remains ambiguous. The CDR3 has 12 residues. CDR1 is MDHEN and CDR2 is SYDVKM in the germline V gene. CDR3 sequence (DNA): TGTGCCAGCACTTCCTCTAATTCACCCCTCCACTTT. This encodes CASTSSNSPLHF.

This clone was found once. The J gene is TRBJ1-2, the V gene TRBV19; D is unresolved. Germline loops: CDR1 LNHDA, CDR2 SQIVND (reference sequence). The CDR3 length is 14 residues. V lost 1 base and J lost 7, with 13 bases in between. DNA for the CDR3: TGTGCCAGTAGTATAGGGTCCATTTGGCCTGGCTACACCTTC. This encodes CASSIGSIWPGYTF. The full variable domain, in which reference TRBV19 and TRBJ1-2 provide the parts outside the CDR3, is DGGITQSPKYLFRKEGQNVTLSCEQNLNHDAMYWYRQDPGQGLRLIYYSQIVNDFQKGDIAEGYSVSREKKESFPLTVTSAQKNPTAFYLCASSIGSIWPGYTFGSGTRLTVV.

The V call is TRBV11-1, the J call TRBJ1-1; 7 bases match TRBD1. Germline assignment: CDR1 SGHAT and CDR2 FQDESV (reference sequence). The CDR3 loop spans 12 amino acids. V was clipped by 11 bases and J by 4 bases; unmatched bases: 7. The DNA of the CDR3 is TGTGCCTCACGGACAGGCGGCACTGAAGCTTTCTTT. This encodes CASRTGGTEAFF.

In its sample, this clone was seen once. The rearrangement links TRBV20-1 to TRBJ2-7; a possible D gene is TRBD2 (6 bases). The CDR3 contains 11 residues. Germline loops: CDR1 DFQATT, CDR2 SNEGSKA (reference sequence). Trimming took off 6 bases at V and 3 bases at J, with 9 bases between the two ends. CDR3 residues: CSAGEVYEQYF. The CDR3 DNA reads as TGCAGTGCCGGGGAGGTCTACGAGCAGTACTTC.

V is TRBV6-1 and J is TRBJ1-6, with a weak D call TRBD1 (6 bases). Germline V gene sequence: CDR1 MNHNS, CDR2 SASEGT. V was cut by 1 base and J by 9 bases, with 7 bases left in between. This CDR3 is 13 amino acids long. For the CDR3, the DNA is TGTGCCAGCAGTGAAGAGGGGGTTTCACCCCTCCACTTT. This codes for CASSEEGVSPLHF.

The chain is built from TRBV4-1 and TRBJ1-3; 9 bases are a match to TRBD1. This CDR3 region has 22 residues. Losses at the gene ends were 4 bases for V and 4 bases for J; bases not matched to a gene: 26. CDR1 and CDR2 (germline): MGHRA, YSYEKL. The CDR3 DNA follows: TGCGCCAGCAGCCCATCATCCCCTACTGCGCACAACAGGGGGCGGCAGGGAAACACCATATATTTT. This gives the protein CASSPSSPTAHNRGRQGNTIYF.

The chain employs TRBV18 and TRBJ2-3, with 15 bases that match TRBD2. CDR1 is KGHSH, CDR2 LQKENI, per germline. The CDR3 has 19 residues. Unmatched junction bases numbered 14, after V lost 6 bases and J lost 4 bases. For the CDR3, the DNA is TGTGCCAGCTCGCGGACTAGCGGGAGGGCCAAGGAGGTGTCAGATACGCAGTATTTT. Translating gives CASSRTSGRAKEVSDTQYF. Looking up the rest from reference TRBV18 and TRBJ2-3 gives the full variable domain: NAGVMQNPRHLVRRRGQEARLRCSPMKGHSHVYWYRQLPEEGLKFMVYLQKENIIDESGMPKERFSAEFPKEGPSILRIQQVVRGDSAAYFCASSRTSGRAKEVSDTQYFGPGTRLTVL.

The chain links TRBV11-1 to TRBJ2-1; D is possibly TRBD1 or TRBD2 (5 bases each). This CDR3 comprises 14 residues. V was pared by 1 base and J by 6 bases, with 10 bases between. Per the germline V gene, CDR1 is SGHAT and CDR2 is FQDESV (reference sequence). CDR3 DNA: TGTGCCAGCAGCTTAGTCGCAGGGAGCAATGAGCAGTTCTTC. This translates into CASSLVAGSNEQFF.

This chain connects TRBV27 to TRBJ2-7; D remains ambiguous. The V end was cut by 5 bases, the J end by 3 bases, with 20 bases between. CDR3 size: 16 residues. Per the germline V gene, CDR1 is MNHEY and CDR2 is SMNVEV (reference sequence). In DNA, the CDR3 is TGTGCCAGCAGTCCGGGCGCTTCCAGACTGGTCTACGAGCAGTACTTC. Translation: CASSPGASRLVYEQYF.

The rearrangement joins TRBV7-9 to TRBJ1-3; weak D call: TRBD1 (5 bases). V was trimmed by 0 bases and J by 0 bases, leaving 12 bases between them. The germline V gene encodes CDR1 SEHNR and CDR2 FQNEAQ (reference sequence). This CDR3 has 17 amino acids. Written as DNA, the CDR3 is TGTGCCAGCAGCTTAGCGAGGGGAGACTCCTCTGGAAACACCATATATTTT. Its translation: CASSLARGDSSGNTIYF. The full variable domain, with the rest looked up from reference TRBV7-9 and TRBJ1-3, is DTGVSQNPRHKITKRGQNVTFRCDPISEHNRLYWYRQTLGQGPEFLTYFQNEAQLEKSRLLSDRFSAERPKGSFSTLEIQRTEQGDSAMYLCASSLARGDSSGNTIYFGEGSWLTVV.

The chain has TRBV25-1 and TRBJ2-1; perhaps D is TRBD1 or TRBD2 (5 bases each). V was cut by 7 bases and J by 7 bases, with 11 bases left in between. CDR1 is MGHDK and CDR2 is SYGVNS in the germline V gene. This CDR3 has 12 residues. The CDR3 coding sequence is TGTGCCAGCAAAGGGGAGAAGAATGAGCAGTTCTTC. It codes for CASKGEKNEQFF.

Remarks on this clone: Mismatch with germline at one junction end may stem from a read error. J is TRBJ2-1 and V is TRBV3-1 (or the pseudogene TRBV3-2); possibly TRBD1 or TRBD2 for D (5 bases each). Germline V gene sequence: CDR1 LGHDT, CDR2 YNNKEL (reference sequence). The CDR3 spans 12 residues. The CDR3 DNA reads as TGTGCCAGCAGCCAAGATGGGACCCCCCTAATCTTC. This translates into CASSQDGTPLIF.

DNA of the CDR3: TGTGCCAGCAGCGCAATTAGGACTAGCGGGACCTTCTACAATGAGCAGTTCTTC. This codes for CASSAIRTSGTFYNEQFF. This rearrangement joins TRBV9 to TRBJ2-1, with 12 bases aligning to TRBD2. CDR1 and CDR2 from the germline V gene are SGDLS and YYNGEE. V lost 3 bases to trimming and J lost 3 bases; unmatched junction nucleotides: 10. This CDR3 comprises 18 residues.

The V call is TRBV29-1, the J call TRBJ1-4; weak D call: TRBD1 (6 bases). Germline-derived CDR1 and CDR2 are SQVTM and ANQGSEA. The V gene lost 6 bases and the J gene lost 8 bases, with 22 bases spanning the gap. The CDR3 has 15 amino acids. CDR3 nucleotides: TGCAGCGTAGACCGGGGGGGTACAGGGAGAGAAAAACTGTTTTTT. This translates into CSVDRGGTGREKLFF. Together with reference TRBV29-1 and TRBJ1-4, the CDR3 gives the full variable domain: SAVISQKPSRDICQRGTSLTIQCQVDSQVTMMFWYRQQPGQSLTLIATANQGSEATYESGFVIDKFPISRPNLTFSTLTVSNMSPEDSSIYLCSVDRGGTGREKLFFGSGTQLSVL.

This clone is a singleton in its sample. The chain couples TRBV5-1 to TRBJ1-2; tentatively, D is TRBD1 (5 bases). CDR3 length: 14 amino acids. The germline V and J ends were trimmed by 4 bases and 3 bases, with 13 bases remaining between them. CDR1 SGHRS and CDR2 YFSETQ come from the germline V gene. The CDR3 DNA is TGCGCCAGCAGCCCGGCAGGGATGGACTATGGCTACACCTTC. Protein product: CASSPAGMDYGYTF.

The chain employs TRBV12-5 and TRBJ1-3, with a possible D match to TRBD1 (5 bases). Germline-derived CDR1 and CDR2 are LGHNT and FRNRAP. V lost 0 bases, J lost 0 bases, and 15 bases lay in between. This CDR3 has 18 residues. CDR3 region: CASGLVGVFLFSGNTIYF. The CDR3 DNA reads as TGTGCTAGTGGTTTGGTAGGGGTCTTCCTCTTCTCTGGAAACACCATATATTTT. The full variable domain, rest sourced from reference TRBV12-5 and TRBJ1-3, is DARVTQTPRHKVTEMGQEVTMRCQPILGHNTVFWYRQTMMQGLELLAYFRNRAPLDDSGMPKDRFSAEMPDATLATLKIQPSEPRDSAVYFCASGLVGVFLFSGNTIYFGEGSWLTVV.